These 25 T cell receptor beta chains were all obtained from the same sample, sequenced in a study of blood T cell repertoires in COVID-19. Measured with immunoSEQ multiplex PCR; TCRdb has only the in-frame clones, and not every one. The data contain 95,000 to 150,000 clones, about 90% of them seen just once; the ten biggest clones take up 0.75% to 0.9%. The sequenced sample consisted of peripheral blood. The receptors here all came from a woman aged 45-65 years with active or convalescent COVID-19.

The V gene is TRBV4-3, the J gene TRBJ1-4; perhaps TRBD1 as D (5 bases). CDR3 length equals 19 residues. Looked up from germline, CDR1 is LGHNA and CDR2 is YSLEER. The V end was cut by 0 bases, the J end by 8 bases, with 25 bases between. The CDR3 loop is CASSQDSGGGGKRGEKLFF. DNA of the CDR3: TGCGCCAGCAGCCAAGATTCGGGGGGAGGAGGCAAGAGAGGGGAAAAACTGTTTTTT.

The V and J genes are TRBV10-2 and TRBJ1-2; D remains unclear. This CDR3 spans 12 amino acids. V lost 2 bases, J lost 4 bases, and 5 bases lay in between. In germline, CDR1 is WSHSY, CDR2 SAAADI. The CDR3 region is CASSETSYGYTF. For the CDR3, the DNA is TGCGCCAGCAGTGAGACGAGCTATGGCTACACCTTC.

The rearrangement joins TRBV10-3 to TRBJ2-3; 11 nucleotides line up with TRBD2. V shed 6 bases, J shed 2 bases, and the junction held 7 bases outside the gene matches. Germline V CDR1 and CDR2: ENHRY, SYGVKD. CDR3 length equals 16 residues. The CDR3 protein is CAISITSGGLTDTQYF. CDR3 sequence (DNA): TGTGCCATCAGCATCACTAGCGGGGGACTCACAGATACGCAGTATTTT.

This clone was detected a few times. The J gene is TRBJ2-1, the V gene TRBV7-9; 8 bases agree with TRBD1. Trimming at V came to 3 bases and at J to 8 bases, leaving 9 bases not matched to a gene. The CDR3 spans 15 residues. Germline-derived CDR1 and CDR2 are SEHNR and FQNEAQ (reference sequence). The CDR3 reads CASSFGQGVEDEQFF. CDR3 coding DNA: TGTGCCAGCAGCTTCGGACAGGGAGTTGAGGATGAGCAGTTCTTC. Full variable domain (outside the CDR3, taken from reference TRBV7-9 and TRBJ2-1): DTGVSQNPRHKITKRGQNVTFRCDPISEHNRLYWYRQTLGQGPEFLTYFQNEAQLEKSRLLSDRFSAERPKGSFSTLEIQRTEQGDSAMYLCASSFGQGVEDEQFFGPGTRLTVL.

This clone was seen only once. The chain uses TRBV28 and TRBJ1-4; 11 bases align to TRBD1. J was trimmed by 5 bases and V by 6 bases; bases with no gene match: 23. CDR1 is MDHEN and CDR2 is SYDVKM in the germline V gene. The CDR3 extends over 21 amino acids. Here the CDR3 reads CASSRGGWRWDRGAQNEKLFF. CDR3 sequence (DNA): TGTGCCAGCAGCCGCGGGGGTTGGCGATGGGACAGGGGGGCCCAAAATGAAAAACTGTTTTTT. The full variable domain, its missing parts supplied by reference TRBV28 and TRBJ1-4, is DVKVTQSSRYLVKRTGEKVFLECVQDMDHENMFWYRQDPGLGLRLIYFSYDVKMKEKGDIPEGYSVSREKKERFSLILESASTNQTSMYLCASSRGGWRWDRGAQNEKLFFGSGTQLSVL.

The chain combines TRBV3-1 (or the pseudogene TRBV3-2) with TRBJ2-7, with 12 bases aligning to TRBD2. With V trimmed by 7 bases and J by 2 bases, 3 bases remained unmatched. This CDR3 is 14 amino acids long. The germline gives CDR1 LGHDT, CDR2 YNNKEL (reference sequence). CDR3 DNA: TGTGCCAGCACCCCTAGCGGGAGGGCCTACGAGCAGTACTTC. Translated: CASTPSGRAYEQYF.

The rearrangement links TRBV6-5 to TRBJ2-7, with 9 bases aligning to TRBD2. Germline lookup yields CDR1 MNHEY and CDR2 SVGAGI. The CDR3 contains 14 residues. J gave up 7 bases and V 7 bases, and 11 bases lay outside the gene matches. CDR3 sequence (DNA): TGTGCCAGCACTGCGGAAGCGGGAGGAGGGGAGCAGTACTTC. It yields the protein CASTAEAGGGEQYF.

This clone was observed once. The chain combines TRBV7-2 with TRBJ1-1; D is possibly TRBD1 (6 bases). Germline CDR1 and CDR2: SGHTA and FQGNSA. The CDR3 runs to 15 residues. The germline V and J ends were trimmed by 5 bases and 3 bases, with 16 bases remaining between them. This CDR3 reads CASSPHAGADTEAFF. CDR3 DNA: TGTGCCAGCAGCCCCCACGCGGGGGCAGACACTGAAGCTTTCTTT.

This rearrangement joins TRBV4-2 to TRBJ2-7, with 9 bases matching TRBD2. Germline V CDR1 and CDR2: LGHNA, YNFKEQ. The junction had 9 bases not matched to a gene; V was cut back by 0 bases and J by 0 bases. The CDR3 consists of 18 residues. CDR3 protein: CASSQDLQREVTSYEQYF. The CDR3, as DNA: TGTGCCAGCAGCCAAGATCTTCAGCGGGAGGTAACCTCCTACGAGCAGTACTTC.

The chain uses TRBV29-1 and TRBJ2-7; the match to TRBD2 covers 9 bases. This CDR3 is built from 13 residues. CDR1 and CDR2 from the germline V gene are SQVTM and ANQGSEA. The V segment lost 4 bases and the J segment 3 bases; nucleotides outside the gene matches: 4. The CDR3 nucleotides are TGCAGCGTTGGAAATAGCGGGAGCTACGAGCAGTACTTC. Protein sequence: CSVGNSGSYEQYF.

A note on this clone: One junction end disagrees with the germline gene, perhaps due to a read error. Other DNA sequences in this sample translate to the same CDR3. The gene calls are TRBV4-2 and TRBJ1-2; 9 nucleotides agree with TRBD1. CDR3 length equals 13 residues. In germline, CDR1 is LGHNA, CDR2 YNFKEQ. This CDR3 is CASTGDRVYGYTF. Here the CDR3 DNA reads TGTGCTAGCACCGGGGACAGGGTCTATGGCTACACCTTC.

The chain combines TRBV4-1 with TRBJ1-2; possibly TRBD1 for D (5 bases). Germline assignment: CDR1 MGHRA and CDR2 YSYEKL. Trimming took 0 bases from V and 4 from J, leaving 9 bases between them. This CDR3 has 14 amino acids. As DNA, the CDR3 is TGCGCCAGCAGCCAAGAGGAGGGACCCTATGGCTACACCTTC. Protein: CASSQEEGPYGYTF.

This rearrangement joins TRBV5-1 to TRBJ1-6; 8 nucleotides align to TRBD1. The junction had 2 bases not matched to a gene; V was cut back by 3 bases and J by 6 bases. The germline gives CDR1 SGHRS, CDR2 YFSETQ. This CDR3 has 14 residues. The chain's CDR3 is CASSWDRINSPLHF. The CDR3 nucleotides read TGCGCCAGCAGCTGGGACAGGATTAATTCACCCCTCCACTTT. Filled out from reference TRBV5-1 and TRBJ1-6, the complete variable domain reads KAGVTQTPRYLIKTRGQQVTLSCSPISGHRSVSWYQQTPGQGLQFLFEYFSETQRNKGNFPGRFSGRQFSNSRSEMNVSTLELGDSALYLCASSWDRINSPLHFGNGTRLTVT.

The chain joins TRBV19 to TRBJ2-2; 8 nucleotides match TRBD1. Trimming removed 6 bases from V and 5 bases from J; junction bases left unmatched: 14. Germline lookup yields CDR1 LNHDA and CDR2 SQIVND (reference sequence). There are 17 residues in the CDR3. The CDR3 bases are TGTGCCAGTAGACCCAGGGGGCGCGTGGGTTTAACCGGGGAGCTGTTTTTT. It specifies CASRPRGRVGLTGELFF.

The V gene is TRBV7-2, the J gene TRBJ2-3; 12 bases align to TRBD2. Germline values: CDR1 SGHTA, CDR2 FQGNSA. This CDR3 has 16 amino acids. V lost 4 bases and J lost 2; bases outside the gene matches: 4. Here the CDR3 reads CASSSRLAGDTDTQYF. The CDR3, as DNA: TGTGCCAGCAGCTCCCGACTAGCGGGAGACACAGATACGCAGTATTTT. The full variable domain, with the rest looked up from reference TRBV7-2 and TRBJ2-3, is GAGVSQSPSNKVTEKGKDVELRCDPISGHTALYWYRQSLGQGLEFLIYFQGNSAPDKSGLPSDRFSAERTGGSVSTLTIQRTQQEDSAVYLCASSSRLAGDTDTQYFGPGTRLTVL.

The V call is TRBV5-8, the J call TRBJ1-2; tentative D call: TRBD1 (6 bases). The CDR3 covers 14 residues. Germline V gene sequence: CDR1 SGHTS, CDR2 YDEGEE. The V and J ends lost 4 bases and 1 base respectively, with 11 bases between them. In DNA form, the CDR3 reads TGTGCCAGCAGCCCTGGACAGAATAACTATGGCTACACCTTC. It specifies CASSPGQNNYGYTF.

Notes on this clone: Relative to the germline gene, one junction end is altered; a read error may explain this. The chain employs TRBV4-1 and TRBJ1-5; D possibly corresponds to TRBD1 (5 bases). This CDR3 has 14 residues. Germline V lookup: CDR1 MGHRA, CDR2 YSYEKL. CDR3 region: CASSQVLRDSELDF. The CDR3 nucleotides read TGCGCCAGCAGCCAAGTCCTCCGGGACTCGGAATTGGATTTT.

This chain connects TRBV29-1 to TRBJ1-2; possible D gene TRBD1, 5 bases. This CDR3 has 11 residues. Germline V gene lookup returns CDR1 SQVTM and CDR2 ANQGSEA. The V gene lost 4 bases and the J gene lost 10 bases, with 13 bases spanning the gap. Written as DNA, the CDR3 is TGCAGCGTTGGAGGAGGGGCTGACTACACCTTC. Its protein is CSVGGGADYTF.

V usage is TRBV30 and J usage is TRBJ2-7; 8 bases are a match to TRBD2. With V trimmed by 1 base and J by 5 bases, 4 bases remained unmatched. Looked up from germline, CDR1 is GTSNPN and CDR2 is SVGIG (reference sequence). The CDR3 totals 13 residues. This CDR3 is CAWSAGTRNEQYF. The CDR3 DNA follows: TGTGCCTGGAGTGCCGGGACTAGAAACGAGCAGTACTTC.

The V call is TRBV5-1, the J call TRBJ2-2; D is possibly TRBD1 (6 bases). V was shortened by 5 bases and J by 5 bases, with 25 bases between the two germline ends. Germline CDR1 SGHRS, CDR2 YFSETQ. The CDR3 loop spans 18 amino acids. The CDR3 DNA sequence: TGCGCCAGCAGGATGGGGTCCAGGGGACCCACCAAGACCGGGGAGCTGTTTTTT. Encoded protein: CASRMGSRGPTKTGELFF. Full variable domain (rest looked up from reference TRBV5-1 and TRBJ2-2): KAGVTQTPRYLIKTRGQQVTLSCSPISGHRSVSWYQQTPGQGLQFLFEYFSETQRNKGNFPGRFSGRQFSNSRSEMNVSTLELGDSALYLCASRMGSRGPTKTGELFFGEGSRLTVL.

CDR3 residues: CASSSSGNKYEQYF. The CDR3 bases are TGTGCCAGCAGCTCTAGCGGGAATAAATACGAGCAGTACTTC. The gene calls are TRBV7-9 and TRBJ2-7, with TRBD2 matching 9 bases. In germline, CDR1 is SEHNR, CDR2 FQNEAQ (reference sequence). Germline trimming cut 4 bases from V and 4 bases from J; bases unmatched to any gene: 5. CDR3 length equals 14 residues.

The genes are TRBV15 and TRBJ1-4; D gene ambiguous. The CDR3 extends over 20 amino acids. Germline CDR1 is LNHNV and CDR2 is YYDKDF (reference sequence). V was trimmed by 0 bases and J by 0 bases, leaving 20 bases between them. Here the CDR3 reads CATSRDRRGPTLATNEKLFF. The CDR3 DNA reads TGTGCCACCAGCAGAGACCGGAGAGGTCCGACCCTTGCAACTAATGAAAAACTGTTTTTT.

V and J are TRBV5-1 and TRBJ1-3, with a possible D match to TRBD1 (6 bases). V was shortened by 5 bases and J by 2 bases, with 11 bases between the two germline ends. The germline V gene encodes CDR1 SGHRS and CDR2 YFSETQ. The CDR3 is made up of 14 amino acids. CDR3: CASRSSGAGNTIYF. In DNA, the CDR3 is TGCGCCAGCAGGTCGTCAGGGGCTGGAAACACCATATATTTT.

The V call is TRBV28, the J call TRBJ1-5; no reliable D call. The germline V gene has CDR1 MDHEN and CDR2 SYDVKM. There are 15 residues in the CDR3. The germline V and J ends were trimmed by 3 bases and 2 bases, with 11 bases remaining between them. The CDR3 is CASSFGGPGNQPQHF. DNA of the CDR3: TGTGCCAGCAGTTTTGGCGGTCCAGGCAATCAGCCCCAGCATTTT. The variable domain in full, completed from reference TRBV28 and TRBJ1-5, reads DVKVTQSSRYLVKRTGEKVFLECVQDMDHENMFWYRQDPGLGLRLIYFSYDVKMKEKGDIPEGYSVSREKKERFSLILESASTNQTSMYLCASSFGGPGNQPQHFGDGTRLSIL.

DNA for the CDR3: TGCAGCGTTGGCCCGGGACTAGCGGAGCCAGAGACCCAGTACTTC. Protein product: CSVGPGLAEPETQYF. The chain joins TRBV29-1 to TRBJ2-5; 11 bases match TRBD2. The CDR3 loop spans 15 amino acids. V lost 4 bases and J lost 4; bases outside the gene matches: 8. Germline V gene sequence: CDR1 SQVTM, CDR2 ANQGSEA.